This is a list of T cell receptor beta chains from one sample in a study of cytomegalovirus exposure and HLA in healthy donors. Generated by immunoSEQ multiplex PCR, the TCRdb table keeps only in-frame clones and is missing some. The table lists some 240,000 clones, about nine tenths of them singletons. The specimen sequenced was PBMCs. These receptors were taken from a girl aged 2 to 10 in good health and CMV-seronegative. The CDR3 runs from the conserved cysteine through the conserved F or W. A D gene is named only where the DNA matches it firmly. Some rows have no size entry. The others give once, few or many, or a class for an expanded clone.

D: -; V: TRBV6-4; J: TRBJ1-1; size: -; length: 18; CDR3: CASSESGEQGPLNTEAFF; DNA: TGTGCCAGCAGTGAGAGTGGGGAACAGGGCCCTCTGAACACCGAAGCTTTCTTT
D: TRBD1; V: TRBV6-6; J: TRBJ2-2; size: -; length: 16; CDR3: CASSYPDRGRGGELFF; DNA: TGTGCCAGCAGTTACCCCGACAGGGGGCGCGGCGGGGAGCTGTTTTTT
D: TRBD2; V: TRBV6-1; J: TRBJ2-3; size: -; length: 15; CDR3: CASSQRGVGTDTQYF; DNA: TGTGCCAGCAGTCAGCGGGGAGTTGGCACAGATACGCAGTATTTT
D: -; V: TRBV2; J: TRBJ1-1; size: -; length: 14; CDR3: CASSVRTENTEAFF; DNA: TGTGCCAGCAGTGTCAGGACAGAGAACACTGAAGCTTTCTTT
D: -; V: TRBV19; J: TRBJ2-7; size: -; length: 13; CDR3: CASSTSASYEQYF; DNA: TGTGCCAGTAGTACTAGCGCGTCCTACGAGCAGTACTTC
D: -; V: TRBV7-9; J: TRBJ2-3; size: -; length: 11; CDR3: CASSRGDTQYF; DNA: TGTGCCAGCAGCAGGGGAGATACGCAGTATTTT
D: -; V: TRBV27; J: TRBJ1-1; size: -; length: 15; CDR3: CASSLSAGGSTEAFF; DNA: TGTGCCAGCAGTTTATCGGCCGGGGGATCCACTGAAGCTTTCTTT
D: -; V: TRBV6-6; J: TRBJ1-2; size: -; length: 15; CDR3: CASRLTRTDNYGYTF; DNA: TGTGCCAGCAGACTTACCCGGACAGATAACTATGGCTACACCTTC
D: -; V: TRBV6-1; J: TRBJ1-1; size: -; length: 13; CDR3: CASSSRWNTEAFF; DNA: TGTGCCAGCAGTTCCAGGTGGAACACTGAAGCTTTCTTT
D: -; V: TRBV5-8; J: TRBJ1-5; size: -; length: 15; CDR3: CASSLLGAPEGPQHF; DNA: TGTGCCAGCAGCTTATTGGGGGCTCCCGAGGGGCCCCAGCATTTT
D: TRBD1; V: TRBV11-2; J: TRBJ1-3; size: -; length: 14; CDR3: CASSSTGQGNTIYF; DNA: TGTGCCAGCAGCTCTACGGGACAGGGAAACACCATATATTTT
D: TRBD2; V: TRBV5-1; J: TRBJ2-7; size: once; length: 14; CDR3: CASSVGASGYEQYF; DNA: TGCGCCAGCTCCGTTGGGGCTAGCGGATACGAGCAGTACTTC
D: TRBD2; V: TRBV5-6; J: TRBJ2-7; size: -; length: 15; CDR3: CASSPGGATPYEQYF; DNA: TGTGCCAGCAGCCCGGGGGGGGCTACCCCCTACGAGCAGTACTTC
D: TRBD2; V: TRBV13; J: TRBJ2-5; size: -; length: 19; CDR3: CASSSASPGAGGHRETQYF; DNA: TGTGCCAGCAGCTCCGCCTCCCCCGGGGCGGGGGGGCATCGCGAGACCCAGTACTTC
D: -; V: TRBV15; J: TRBJ1-5; size: -; length: 12; CDR3: CATSTAGEPQHF; DNA: TGTGCCACCAGCACAGCCGGGGAGCCCCAGCATTTT
D: TRBD2; V: TRBV19; J: TRBJ2-1; size: -; length: 12; CDR3: CASSRGLAEQFF; DNA: TGTGCCAGTAGTCGGGGACTAGCGGAGCAGTTCTTC
D: TRBD1; V: TRBV19; J: TRBJ2-5; size: -; length: 15; CDR3: CASGQGRTFQETQYF; DNA: TGTGCCAGCGGACAGGGTAGGACCTTCCAAGAGACCCAGTACTTC
D: TRBD1; V: TRBV2; J: TRBJ2-6; size: -; length: 17; CDR3: CASGDGTGAFGANVLTF; DNA: TGTGCCAGCGGGGACGGGACAGGGGCTTTTGGGGCCAACGTCCTGACTTTC
D: -; V: TRBV9; J: TRBJ2-1; size: -; length: 14; CDR3: CASSVVAGANEQFF; DNA: TGTGCCAGCAGCGTGGTGGCGGGGGCCAATGAGCAGTTCTTC
D: TRBD1; V: TRBV9; J: TRBJ1-1; size: -; length: 14; CDR3: CASSVGQGGTEAFF; DNA: TGTGCCAGCAGCGTAGGACAGGGCGGCACTGAAGCTTTCTTT
D: TRBD1; V: TRBV27; J: TRBJ2-7; size: once; length: 15; CDR3: CASSRDRGVGYEQYF; DNA: TGTGCCAGCAGTCGGGACAGGGGAGTTGGCTACGAGCAGTACTTC
D: TRBD2; V: TRBV19; J: TRBJ2-1; size: -; length: 16; CDR3: CASSILAGGPNTEQFF; DNA: TGTGCCAGTAGTATACTAGCGGGAGGGCCTAATACTGAGCAGTTCTTC
D: -; V: TRBV5-8; J: TRBJ2-5; size: -; length: 13; CDR3: CASSRGLGETQYF; DNA: TGTGCCAGCAGCCGGGGACTCGGGGAGACCCAGTACTTC
D: TRBD2; V: TRBV5-1; J: TRBJ2-3; size: -; length: 17; CDR3: CASSRGLAGGGTDTQYF; DNA: TGCGCCAGCAGCCGGGGACTAGCGGGAGGAGGCACAGATACGCAGTATTTT
D: TRBD2; V: TRBV7-2; J: TRBJ2-1; size: once; length: 16; CDR3: CASSRRTSGFYNEQFF; DNA: TGTGCCAGCAGCCGAAGGACTAGCGGGTTTTACAATGAGCAGTTCTTC
D: -; V: TRBV2; J: TRBJ2-7; size: -; length: 13; CDR3: CASSEAPVHEQYF; DNA: TGTGCCAGCAGTGAAGCGCCGGTGCACGAGCAGTACTTC
D: TRBD1; V: TRBV25-1; J: TRBJ2-1; size: -; length: 16; CDR3: CASSEYRTGFDNEQFF; DNA: TGTGCCAGCAGTGAATACAGGACAGGGTTTGACAATGAGCAGTTCTTC
D: TRBD1; V: TRBV13; J: TRBJ2-1; size: -; length: 12; CDR3: CASSPGRGEQFF; DNA: TGTGCCAGCAGCCCCGGCAGGGGGGAGCAGTTCTTC
D: -; V: TRBV4-1; J: TRBJ1-5; size: -; length: 17; CDR3: CASSQEGGGTGNQPQHF; DNA: TGCGCCAGCAGCCAAGAAGGTGGGGGGACGGGTAATCAGCCCCAGCATTTT
D: -; V: TRBV4-1; J: TRBJ2-2; size: -; length: 16; CDR3: CASSQEGRSRAGELFF; DNA: TGCGCTAGCAGCCAAGAAGGCAGAAGTCGGGCCGGGGAGCTGTTTTTT
D: -; V: TRBV19; J: TRBJ1-5; size: -; length: 15; CDR3: CASSKQSYSNQPQHF; DNA: TGTGCCAGTAGTAAACAGTCCTATAGCAATCAGCCCCAGCATTTT
D: -; V: TRBV30; J: TRBJ2-7; size: -; length: 13; CDR3: CASRQGTTYEQYF; DNA: TGTGCCTCAAGACAGGGGACTACCTACGAGCAGTACTTC
D: -; V: TRBV23-1; J: TRBJ1-1; size: -; length: 13; CDR3: CASTSTGNTEAFF; DNA: TGCGCCAGCACTTCGACAGGGAACACTGAAGCTTTCTTT
D: -; V: TRBV6-1; J: TRBJ1-5; size: -; length: 12; CDR3: CASSEGQGPQHF; DNA: TGTGCCAGCAGTGAGGGCCAAGGGCCCCAGCATTTT
D: -; V: TRBV6-1; J: TRBJ2-7; size: once; length: 13; CDR3: CASSTRTGYEQYF; DNA: TGTGCCAGCAGTACACGGACTGGCTACGAGCAGTACTTC
D: -; V: TRBV6-1; J: TRBJ2-5; size: -; length: 12; CDR3: CASSEMRETQYF; DNA: TGTGCCAGCAGTGAAATGAGAGAGACCCAGTACTTC
D: TRBD1; V: TRBV7-9; J: TRBJ1-1; size: -; length: 14; CDR3: CASSLEGARTEAFF; DNA: TGTGCCAGCAGCTTGGAGGGGGCGAGGACTGAAGCTTTCTTT
D: -; V: TRBV6-9; J: TRBJ2-7; size: -; length: 11; CDR3: CASSLGNEQYF; DNA: TGTGCCAGCAGTCTCGGGAACGAGCAGTACTTC
D: TRBD1; V: TRBV11-2; J: TRBJ1-5; size: once; length: 13; CDR3: CASTSGGNQPQHF; DNA: TGTGCCAGCACCTCAGGGGGGAATCAGCCCCAGCATTTT
D: -; V: TRBV2; J: TRBJ2-7; size: -; length: 14; CDR3: CASSDQGASYEQYF; DNA: TGTGCCAGCAGTGATCAGGGCGCTTCCTACGAGCAGTACTTC
D: TRBD1; V: TRBV10-3; J: TRBJ2-5; size: -; length: 14; CDR3: CAIRPGTGDETQYF; DNA: TGTGCCATCAGGCCCGGGACAGGGGACGAGACCCAGTACTTC
D: -; V: TRBV10-2; J: TRBJ1-6; size: -; length: 15; CDR3: CASSLLLGGNSPLHF; DNA: TGCGCCAGCAGTCTTCTTTTGGGGGGGAATTCACCCCTCCACTTT
D: TRBD1; V: TRBV6-5; J: TRBJ2-7; size: -; length: 16; CDR3: CASSYSGPGQGYEQYF; DNA: TGTGCCAGCAGTTACTCGGGTCCGGGACAGGGATACGAGCAGTACTTC
D: -; V: TRBV30; J: TRBJ2-5; size: -; length: 16; CDR3: CAWSLARTSGQETQYF; DNA: TGTGCCTGGAGCCTTGCACGCACAAGCGGACAAGAGACCCAGTACTTC
D: TRBD2; V: TRBV19; J: TRBJ2-3; size: -; length: 14; CDR3: CASSRSGNTDTQYF; DNA: TGTGCCAGTAGTAGGAGCGGGAACACAGATACGCAGTATTTT
D: -; V: TRBV11-2; J: TRBJ2-3; size: -; length: 19; CDR3: CASSLDTPQGRPSTDTQYF; DNA: TGTGCCAGCAGCTTAGATACCCCACAGGGCAGGCCTAGCACAGATACGCAGTATTTT
D: TRBD1; V: TRBV2; J: TRBJ1-1; size: -; length: 15; CDR3: CASSEQSAGGRGAFF; DNA: TGTGCCAGCAGTGAACAGTCAGCCGGGGGCAGGGGGGCTTTCTTT
D: -; V: TRBV2; J: TRBJ2-5; size: -; length: 13; CDR3: CASSVEGEETQYF; DNA: TGTGCCAGCAGTGTCGAGGGAGAGGAGACCCAGTACTTC
D: -; V: TRBV18; J: TRBJ1-1; size: -; length: 15; CDR3: CASSPWPDPGTEAFF; DNA: TGTGCCAGCTCACCATGGCCCGATCCGGGGACTGAAGCTTTCTTT
D: -; V: TRBV25-1; J: TRBJ2-7; size: -; length: 17; CDR3: CASSELSQTPLRDEQYF; DNA: TGTGCCAGCAGTGAATTGAGTCAGACCCCCCTCCGGGACGAGCAGTACTTC
D: -; V: TRBV19; J: TRBJ1-1; size: -; length: 13; CDR3: CASRDTGNTEAFF; DNA: TGTGCCAGTAGAGACACAGGGAACACTGAAGCTTTCTTT
D: TRBD2; V: TRBV6-4; J: TRBJ2-1; size: -; length: 14; CDR3: CASSASGTSNEQFF; DNA: TGTGCCAGCAGTGCTAGCGGGACCAGCAATGAGCAGTTCTTC
D: TRBD2; V: TRBV7-9; J: TRBJ2-1; size: -; length: 15; CDR3: CASSRGRLGTNEQFF; DNA: TGTGCCAGCAGCCGCGGGAGATTGGGCACCAATGAGCAGTTCTTC